This entry is about one T cell receptor (beta chain). Mismatch with germline at one junction end may stem from a read error. This specimen comes from a study of blood T cell repertoires in COVID-19. Background on the study: The origin of the acute and convalescent COVID-19 samples was the United States, Italy and Spain.

Source study methods: Cell counts per sample came from amplifying reference gene primers. TCRdb keeps only in-frame clones here, not all; method: immunoSEQ multiplex PCR. V and J calls plus clone size are reproduced from that table; the DNA served to infer D and trimming. The data contain some 250,000 clones, about 91% of them singletons. The material sequenced was PBMCs or T cells enriched from blood (not recorded which). The receptor's source is a human donor in a cohort exposed to, infected with or recovered from COVID-19 (not recorded which). The donor label of this sample is uncertain.

This CDR3 reads CASSLTGTVIYGQYF. CDR3 sequence (DNA): TGTGCCAGCTCGCTCACCGGGACAGTAATCTACGGGCAGTACTTC. This sequence joins TRBV18 and TRBJ2-7; 7 nucleotides align to TRBD1. This CDR3 contains 15 residues. Germline values: CDR1 KGHSH, CDR2 LQKENI.